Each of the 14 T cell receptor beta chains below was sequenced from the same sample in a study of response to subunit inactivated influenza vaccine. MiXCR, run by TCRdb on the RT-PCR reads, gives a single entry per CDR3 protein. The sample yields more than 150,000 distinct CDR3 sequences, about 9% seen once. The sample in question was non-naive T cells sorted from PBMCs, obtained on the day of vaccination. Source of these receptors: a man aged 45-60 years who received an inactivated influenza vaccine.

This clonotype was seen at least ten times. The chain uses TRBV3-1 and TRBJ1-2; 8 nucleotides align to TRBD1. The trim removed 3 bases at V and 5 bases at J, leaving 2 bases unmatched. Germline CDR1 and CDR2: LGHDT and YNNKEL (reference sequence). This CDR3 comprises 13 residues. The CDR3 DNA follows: TGTGCCAGCAGCCAGGGACAGGCATATGGCTACACCTTC. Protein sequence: CASSQGQAYGYTF.

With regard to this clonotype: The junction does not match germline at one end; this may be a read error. In DNA, the CDR3 is TGTGCCTGGAGGGACGAGGGCACCGGGGAGCTGTCTTTT. Its translation: CAWRDEGTGELSF. The rearrangement joins TRBV30 to TRBJ2-2, with a tentative D call TRBD2 (5 bases). Germline loops: CDR1 GTSNPN, CDR2 SVGIG (reference sequence). The CDR3 is 13 residues long.

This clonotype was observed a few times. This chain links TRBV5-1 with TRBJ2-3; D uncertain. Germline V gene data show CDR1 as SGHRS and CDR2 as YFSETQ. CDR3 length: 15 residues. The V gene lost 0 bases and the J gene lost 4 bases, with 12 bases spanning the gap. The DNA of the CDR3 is TGCGCCAGCAGCTTGGGTCCAGGATCGGCAGATACGCAGTATTTT. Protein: CASSLGPGSADTQYF.

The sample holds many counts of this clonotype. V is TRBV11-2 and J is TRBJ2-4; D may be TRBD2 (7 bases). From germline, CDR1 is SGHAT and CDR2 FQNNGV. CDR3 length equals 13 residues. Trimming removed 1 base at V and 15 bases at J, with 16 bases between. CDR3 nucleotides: TGTGCCAGCAGCTTAGTCGGGGGGCGCATCTCGTACTTC. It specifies CASSLVGGRISYF.

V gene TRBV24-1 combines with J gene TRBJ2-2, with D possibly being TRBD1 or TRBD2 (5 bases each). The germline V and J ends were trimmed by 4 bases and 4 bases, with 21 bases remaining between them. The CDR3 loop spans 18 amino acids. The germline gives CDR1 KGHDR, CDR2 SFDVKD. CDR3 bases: TGTGCCACCAGTGACCGTACCTCGGGACGGATGAGCACCGGGGAGCTGTTTTTT. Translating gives CATSDRTSGRMSTGELFF.

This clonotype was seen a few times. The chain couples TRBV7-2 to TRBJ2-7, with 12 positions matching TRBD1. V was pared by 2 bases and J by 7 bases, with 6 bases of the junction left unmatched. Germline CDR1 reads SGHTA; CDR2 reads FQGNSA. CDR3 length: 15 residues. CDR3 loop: CASSLTGQGAREQYF. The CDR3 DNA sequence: TGTGCCAGCAGCTTAACGGGACAGGGGGCGCGGGAGCAGTACTTC. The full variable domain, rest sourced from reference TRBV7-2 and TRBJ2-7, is GAGVSQSPSNKVTEKGKDVELRCDPISGHTALYWYRQSLGQGLEFLIYFQGNSAPDKSGLPSDRFSAERTGGSVSTLTIQRTQQEDSAVYLCASSLTGQGAREQYFGPGTRLTVT.

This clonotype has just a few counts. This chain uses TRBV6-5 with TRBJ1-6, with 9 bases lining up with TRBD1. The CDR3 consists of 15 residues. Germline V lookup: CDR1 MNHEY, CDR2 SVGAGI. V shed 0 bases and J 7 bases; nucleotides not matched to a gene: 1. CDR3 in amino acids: CASSYSGTGNSPLHF. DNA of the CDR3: TGTGCCAGCAGTTACTCTGGGACAGGGAATTCACCCCTCCACTTT.

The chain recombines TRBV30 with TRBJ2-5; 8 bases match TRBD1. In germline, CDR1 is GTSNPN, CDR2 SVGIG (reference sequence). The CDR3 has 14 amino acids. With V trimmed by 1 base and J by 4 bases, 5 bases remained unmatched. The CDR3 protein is CAWSGTGFGETQYF. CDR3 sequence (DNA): TGTGCCTGGAGTGGGACAGGGTTCGGAGAGACCCAGTACTTC.

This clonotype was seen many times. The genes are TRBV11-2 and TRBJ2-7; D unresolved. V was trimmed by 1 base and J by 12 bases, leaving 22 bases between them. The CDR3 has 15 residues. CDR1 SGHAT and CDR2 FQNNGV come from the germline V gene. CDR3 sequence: CASSLVSRWVLPVYF. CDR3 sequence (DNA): TGTGCCAGCAGCTTAGTGAGTCGGTGGGTTCTACCGGTGTACTTC.

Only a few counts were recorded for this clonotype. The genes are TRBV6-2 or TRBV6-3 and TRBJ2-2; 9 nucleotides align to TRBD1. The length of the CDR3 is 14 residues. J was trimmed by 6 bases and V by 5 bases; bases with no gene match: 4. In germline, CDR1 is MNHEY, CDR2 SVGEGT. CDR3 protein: CASSRQGGAGELFF. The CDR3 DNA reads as TGTGCCAGCAGTCGACAGGGGGGAGCCGGGGAGCTGTTTTTT.

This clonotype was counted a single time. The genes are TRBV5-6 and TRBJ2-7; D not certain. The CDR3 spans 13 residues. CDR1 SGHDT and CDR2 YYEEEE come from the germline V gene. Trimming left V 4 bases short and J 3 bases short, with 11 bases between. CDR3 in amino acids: CASSPGPNYEQYF. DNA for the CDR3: TGTGCCAGCAGCCCCGGGCCAAACTACGAGCAGTACTTC.

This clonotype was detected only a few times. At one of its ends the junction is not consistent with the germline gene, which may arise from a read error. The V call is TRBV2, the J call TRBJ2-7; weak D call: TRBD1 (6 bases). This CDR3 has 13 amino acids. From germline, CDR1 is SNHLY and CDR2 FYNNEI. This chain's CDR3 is CASTNTGLYGQYF. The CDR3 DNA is TGTGCCAGCACAAACACAGGGCTGTACGGGCAGTACTTC.

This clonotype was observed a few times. The DNA for the CDR3 is TGCAGTGCTAGAGGGAGGGGCAGGTTGAACACTGAAGCTTTCTTT. Its translation is CSARGRGRLNTEAFF. The chain uses TRBV20-1 and TRBJ1-1, with TRBD1 as a possible D gene (5 bases). V lost 1 base and J lost 0, with 12 bases in between. CDR1 and CDR2 from the germline V gene are DFQATT and SNEGSKA (reference sequence). The CDR3 has 15 residues.

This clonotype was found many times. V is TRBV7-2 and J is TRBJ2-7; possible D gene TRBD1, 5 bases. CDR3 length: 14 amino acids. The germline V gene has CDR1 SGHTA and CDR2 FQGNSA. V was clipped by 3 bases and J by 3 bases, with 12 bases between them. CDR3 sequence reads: CASSLDIFSYEQYF. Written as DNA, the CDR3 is TGTGCCAGCAGCTTGGACATATTCAGCTACGAGCAGTACTTC.